This T cell receptor beta chain was found in a study of T cell changes during pregnancy in multiple sclerosis. The assay was immunoSEQ multiplex PCR, and TCRdb's table has in-frame clones only and misses some. The sample has roughly 55,000 clones, approximately 90% seen once. The V gene's germline CDR1 is SNHLY and CDR2 FYNNEI. Trimming cost V 4 bases and J 0 bases, with 13 bases left between them. This CDR3 has 15 amino acids. The chain joins TRBV2 to TRBJ2-7, with D tentatively TRBD1 (6 bases). This material consisted of CD4+ T cells from peripheral blood mononuclear cells, taken after pregnancy. The clonotype comes from a female donor in good health, enrolled as a control in a pregnancy study. CDR3 protein: CASSVLQGSSYEQYF. The CDR3 DNA reads TGTGCCAGCAGTGTTCTCCAGGGGTCCTCCTACGAGCAGTACTTC.